A single sample gave rise to the 21 T cell receptor beta chains below, sequenced in a study of blood T cell repertoires in COVID-19. Profiled with immunoSEQ multiplex PCR; TCRdb holds only in-frame clones, not every one. The sample lists around 45,000 clones, just under 70% occurring once. The material sequenced was peripheral blood. The receptors come from a man aged 80 or over with acute or convalescent COVID-19.

The rearrangement uses TRBV5-4 and TRBJ1-4; 7 positions agree with TRBD1. V lost 2 bases and J lost 4; bases outside the gene matches: 5. Per the germline V gene, CDR1 is SGHNT and CDR2 is YYREEE (reference sequence). This CDR3 is 15 amino acids long. The CDR3 sequence is CASSLSWDSNEKLFF. For the CDR3, the DNA is TGTGCCAGCAGCTTATCTTGGGACAGTAATGAAAAACTGTTTTTT.

The J gene is TRBJ2-3, the V gene TRBV29-1; tentative D call: TRBD1 (6 bases). The V gene's germline CDR1 is SQVTM and CDR2 ANQGSEA. Trimming pared 6 bases from V and 5 bases from J, leaving 12 bases between. This CDR3 is built from 12 residues. This CDR3 reads CSVGQSGDTQYF. For the CDR3, the DNA is TGCAGCGTCGGACAGTCTGGAGATACGCAGTATTTT.

The chain recombines TRBV7-9 with TRBJ1-1; the match to TRBD1 covers 8 bases. The germline V gene has CDR1 SEHNR and CDR2 FQNEAQ (reference sequence). V shed 5 bases and J 7 bases; nucleotides not matched to a gene: 9. CDR3 length: 14 amino acids. The CDR3 region is CASSGTGGLDEAFF. As DNA, the CDR3 is TGTGCCAGCAGCGGCACAGGGGGTTTGGATGAAGCTTTCTTT.

The V call is TRBV2, the J call TRBJ1-2; D is perhaps TRBD1 (5 bases). The CDR3 extends over 12 amino acids. Trimming removed 4 bases at V and 8 bases at J, with 11 bases between. Germline V gene sequence: CDR1 SNHLY, CDR2 FYNNEI. In nucleotides, the CDR3 is TGTGCCAGCAGTGTTCAGGGTTTAGGCTACACCTTC. Its protein product is CASSVQGLGYTF.

For the CDR3, the DNA is TGTGCCAGCAGCCAAGATGGGGGCCACGGGGAGACCCAGTACTTC. Amino acid sequence: CASSQDGGHGETQYF. The chain recombines TRBV3-1 (or the pseudogene TRBV3-2) with TRBJ2-5, with D maybe TRBD1 (6 bases). The CDR3 is 15 amino acids. CDR1 is LGHDT and CDR2 is YNNKEL in the germline V gene (reference sequence). Trimming stripped 0 bases from V and 5 bases from J, with 13 bases between.

This chain joins TRBV9 and TRBJ2-2; 13 bases line up with TRBD2. This CDR3 region has 18 residues. Germline CDR1 is SGDLS and CDR2 is YYNGEE. V was clipped by 4 bases and J by 5 bases; unmatched bases: 11. The CDR3 nucleotides read TGTGCCAGCAGCAGTGGGACTAGCGGGATGAAGTGGACCGGGGAGCTGTTTTTT. It yields the protein CASSSGTSGMKWTGELFF.

The chain recombines TRBV6-6 with TRBJ2-7; TRBD1 aligns across 8 bases. Per germline, CDR1 MNHNY and CDR2 SVGAGI (reference sequence). This CDR3 has 13 residues. Trimming took 4 bases from V and 4 from J; bases not matched to a gene: 3. The DNA for the CDR3 is TGTGCCAGCAGTTCGACAGGGGAATACGAGCAGTACTTC. Protein product: CASSSTGEYEQYF.

The rearrangement uses TRBV7-8 and TRBJ2-3; 8 nucleotides line up with TRBD2. The CDR3 length is 14 residues. Trimming cost V 5 bases and J 7 bases; bases outside gene matches: 8. Germline loops: CDR1 SGHVS, CDR2 FQNEAQ. The CDR3 region has the DNA TGTGCCAGCAGCCCCAGGACTAGCATAAATACGCAGTATTTT. This translates into CASSPRTSINTQYF.

The chain couples TRBV6-5 to TRBJ1-4, with TRBD1 as a possible D gene (6 bases). Germline lookup yields CDR1 MNHEY and CDR2 SVGAGI. CDR3 size: 14 residues. V lost 6 bases and J 5 bases, leaving 13 bases between the germline ends. This CDR3 is CASSGQYGNEKLFF. In DNA form, the CDR3 reads TGTGCCAGCAGCGGACAGTATGGCAATGAAAAACTGTTTTTT.

Sample share makes this clone hyperexpanded. The chain recombines TRBV5-1 with TRBJ1-1; TRBD1 is a possible D gene (6 bases). V shed 3 bases and J shed 4 bases, with 13 bases lying between them. CDR3 length: 14 residues. Germline CDR1 SGHRS, CDR2 YFSETQ. The CDR3 protein is CASSYRAEGTEAFF. CDR3 nucleotide sequence: TGCGCCAGCAGCTACAGGGCAGAGGGCACTGAAGCTTTCTTT. Full variable domain (outside the CDR3, taken from reference TRBV5-1 and TRBJ1-1): KAGVTQTPRYLIKTRGQQVTLSCSPISGHRSVSWYQQTPGQGLQFLFEYFSETQRNKGNFPGRFSGRQFSNSRSEMNVSTLELGDSALYLCASSYRAEGTEAFFGQGTRLTVV.

This rearrangement joins TRBV19 to TRBJ1-5, with TRBD1 matching over 9 bases. This CDR3 has 16 residues. The J segment lost 3 bases and the V segment lost 5 bases, leaving 8 bases of the junction unmatched. Germline CDR1 reads LNHDA; CDR2 reads SQIVND (reference sequence). The CDR3 region has the DNA TGTGCCAGTAGTCCCAGGACAGGGGCGCACAATCAGCCCCAGCATTTT. Amino acids: CASSPRTGAHNQPQHF.

The V and J genes are TRBV6-5 and TRBJ1-2; the match to TRBD1 covers 7 bases. V was pared by 7 bases and J by 6 bases, with 11 bases of the junction left unmatched. Germline V gene data show CDR1 as MNHEY and CDR2 as SVGAGI. The CDR3 extends over 14 amino acids. The CDR3 here is CASTGAGGRDGYTF. As DNA, the CDR3 is TGTGCCAGCACGGGGGCAGGGGGTAGGGATGGCTACACCTTC.

The chain combines TRBV11-2 with TRBJ2-2, with TRBD2 identical over 8 bases. Losses at the gene ends were 5 bases for V and 5 bases for J; bases not matched to a gene: 7. Germline lookup yields CDR1 SGHAT and CDR2 FQNNGV. The CDR3 loop spans 15 amino acids. As DNA, the CDR3 is TGTGCCAGCAGCCAGAGTTCTAGCGGGACCGGGGAGCTGTTTTTT. Its translation: CASSQSSSGTGELFF.

This clone came up a few times. The V gene is TRBV6-6, the J gene TRBJ1-4; 7 nucleotides match TRBD1. Germline V gene sequence: CDR1 MNHNY, CDR2 SVGAGI (reference sequence). CDR3 length equals 15 residues. V dropped 6 bases and J dropped 4; count of bases not matched to a gene: 8. The CDR3 bases are TGTGCCAGCAGACCTACAGGGGCCGATAATGAAAAACTGTTTTTT. Protein product: CASRPTGADNEKLFF.

This rearrangement joins TRBV9 to TRBJ2-3; the D is unclear. The CDR3 runs to 14 residues. Trimming stripped 1 base from V and 6 bases from J, with 12 bases between. Germline loops: CDR1 SGDLS, CDR2 YYNGEE. The CDR3 loop is CASSVNYLLDTQYF. CDR3 DNA sequence: TGTGCCAGCAGCGTAAACTACCTCCTCGATACGCAGTATTTT.

A few counts support this clone. The chain joins TRBV3-1 (or the pseudogene TRBV3-2) to TRBJ2-1; 9 nucleotides align to TRBD2. Looked up from germline, CDR1 is LGHDT and CDR2 is YNNKEL (reference sequence). The CDR3 has 22 residues. With 1 base clipped from V and 4 bases from J, the junction kept 23 bases outside the gene matches. The CDR3 region is CASSQGAPQVPLAGLHYNEQFF. The CDR3 DNA is TGTGCCAGCAGCCAAGGGGCCCCCCAGGTTCCGCTAGCGGGGCTTCATTACAATGAGCAGTTCTTC.

As regards this clone: Other nucleotide sequences in the sample specify the same CDR3. CDR3 region: CASSLGVAGRETQYF. DNA of the CDR3: TGCGCCAGCAGCTTGGGGGTAGCGGGAAGAGAGACCCAGTACTTC. The rearrangement uses TRBV5-1 and TRBJ2-5; 8 positions match TRBD2. In germline, CDR1 is SGHRS, CDR2 YFSETQ. The CDR3 sequence is 15 residues long. V lost 0 bases to trimming and J lost 4 bases; unmatched junction nucleotides: 5.

The chain recombines TRBV3-1 (or the pseudogene TRBV3-2) with TRBJ2-6; 7 nucleotides line up with TRBD1. V lost 4 bases to trimming and J lost 4 bases; unmatched junction nucleotides: 4. The CDR3 sequence is 15 residues long. Germline CDR1 is LGHDT and CDR2 is YNNKEL (reference sequence). The CDR3 sequence: CASSLTGVGANVLTF. The CDR3 nucleotides read TGTGCCAGCAGCCTAACAGGGGTCGGGGCCAACGTCCTGACTTTC.

This sequence joins TRBV11-2 and TRBJ2-2; tentative D call: TRBD2 (6 bases). The length of the CDR3 is 17 residues. The germline gives CDR1 SGHAT, CDR2 FQNNGV. The V and J ends lost 5 bases and 3 bases respectively, with 19 bases between them. DNA of the CDR3: TGTGCCAGCAGCCCGCGCGTTTTGGAGGGAGACACCGGGGAGCTGTTTTTT. Amino acid sequence: CASSPRVLEGDTGELFF.

This clone has only one observation. This sequence joins TRBV6-1 and TRBJ2-3; tentative D call: TRBD1 (5 bases). Germline CDR1 MNHNS, CDR2 SASEGT. Trimming pared 0 bases from V and 4 bases from J, leaving 11 bases between. The length of the CDR3 is 15 residues. The CDR3 region is CASSEAGRAPDTQYF. Written as DNA, the CDR3 is TGTGCCAGCAGTGAAGCGGGCAGGGCTCCAGATACGCAGTATTTT.

The chain couples TRBV12-5 to TRBJ2-1, with D perhaps TRBD2 (5 bases). The CDR3 runs to 14 residues. V lost 4 bases to trimming and J lost 4 bases, with 11 bases between them. Per germline, CDR1 LGHNT and CDR2 FRNRAP. The chain's CDR3 is CASGSERTYNEQFF. DNA for the CDR3: TGTGCTAGTGGTTCGGAGCGGACTTACAATGAGCAGTTCTTC.